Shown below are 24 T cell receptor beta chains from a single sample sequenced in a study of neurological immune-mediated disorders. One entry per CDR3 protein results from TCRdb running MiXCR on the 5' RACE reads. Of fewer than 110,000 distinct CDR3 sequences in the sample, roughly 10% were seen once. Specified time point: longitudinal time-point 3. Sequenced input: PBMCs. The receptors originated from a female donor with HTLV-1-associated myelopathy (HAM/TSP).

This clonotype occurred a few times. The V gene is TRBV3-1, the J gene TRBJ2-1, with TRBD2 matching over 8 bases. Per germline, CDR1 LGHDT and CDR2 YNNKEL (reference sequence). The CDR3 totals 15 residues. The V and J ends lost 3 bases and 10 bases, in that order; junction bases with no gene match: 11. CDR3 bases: TGTGCCAGCAGCCAGCTAGAAGCGGGAGAAAGGGAGCAGTTCTTC. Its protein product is CASSQLEAGEREQFF.

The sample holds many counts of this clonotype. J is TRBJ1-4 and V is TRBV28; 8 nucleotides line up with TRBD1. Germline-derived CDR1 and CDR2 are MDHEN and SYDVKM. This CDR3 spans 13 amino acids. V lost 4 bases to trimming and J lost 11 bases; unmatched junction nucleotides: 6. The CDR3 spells CASSSTGARKLFF. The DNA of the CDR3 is TGTGCCAGCAGTTCGACAGGGGCGCGGAAACTGTTTTTT. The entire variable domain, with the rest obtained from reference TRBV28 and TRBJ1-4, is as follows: DVKVTQSSRYLVKRTGEKVFLECVQDMDHENMFWYRQDPGLGLRLIYFSYDVKMKEKGDIPEGYSVSREKKERFSLILESASTNQTSMYLCASSSTGARKLFFGSGTQLSVL.

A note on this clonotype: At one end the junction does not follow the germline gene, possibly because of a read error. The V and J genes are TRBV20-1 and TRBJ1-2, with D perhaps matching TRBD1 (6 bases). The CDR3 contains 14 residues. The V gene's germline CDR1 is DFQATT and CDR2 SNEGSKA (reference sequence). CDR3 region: CSAIVGGANYVYTF. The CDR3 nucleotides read TGCAGTGCGATCGTTGGGGGGGCCAACTATGTCTACACCTTC.

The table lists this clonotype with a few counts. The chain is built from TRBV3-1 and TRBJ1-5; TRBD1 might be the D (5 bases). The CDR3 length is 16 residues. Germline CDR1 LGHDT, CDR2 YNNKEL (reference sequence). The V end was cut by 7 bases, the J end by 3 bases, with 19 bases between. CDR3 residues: CASNNPGRSYNQPQHF. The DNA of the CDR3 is TGTGCCAGCAATAATCCGGGACGAAGCTACAATCAGCCCCAGCATTTT.

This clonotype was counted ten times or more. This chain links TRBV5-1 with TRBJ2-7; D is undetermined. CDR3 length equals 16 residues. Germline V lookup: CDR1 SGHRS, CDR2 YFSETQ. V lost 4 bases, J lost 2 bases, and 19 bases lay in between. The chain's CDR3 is CASSPDPDRTAYEQYF. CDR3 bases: TGCGCCAGCAGCCCGGATCCGGACCGAACTGCCTACGAGCAGTACTTC.

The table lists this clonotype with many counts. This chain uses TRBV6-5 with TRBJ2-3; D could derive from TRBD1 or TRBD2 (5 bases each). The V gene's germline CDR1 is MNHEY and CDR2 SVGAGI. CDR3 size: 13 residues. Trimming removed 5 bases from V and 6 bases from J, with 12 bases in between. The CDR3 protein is CASSLSEGDTQYF. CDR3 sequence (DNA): TGTGCCAGCAGTCTGTCTGAGGGGGATACGCAGTATTTT.

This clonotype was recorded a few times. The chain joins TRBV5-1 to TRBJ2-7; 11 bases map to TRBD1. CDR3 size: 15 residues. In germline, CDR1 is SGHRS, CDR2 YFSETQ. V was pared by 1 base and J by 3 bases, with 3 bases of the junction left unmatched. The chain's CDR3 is CASSLSGTGGYEQYF. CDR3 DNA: TGCGCCAGCAGCTTGTCCGGGACAGGGGGCTACGAGCAGTACTTC.

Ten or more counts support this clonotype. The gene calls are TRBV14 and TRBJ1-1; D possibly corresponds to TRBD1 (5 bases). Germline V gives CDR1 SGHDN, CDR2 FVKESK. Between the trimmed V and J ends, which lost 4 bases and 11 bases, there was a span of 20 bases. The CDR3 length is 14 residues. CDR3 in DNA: TGTGCCAGCAGCCCGCGGACGGGGGTTTTCATGGCTTTCTTT. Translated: CASSPRTGVFMAFF. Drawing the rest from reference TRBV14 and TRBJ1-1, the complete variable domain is EAGVTQFPSHSVIEKGQTVTLRCDPISGHDNLYWYRRVMGKEIKFLLHFVKESKQDESGMPNNRFLAERTGGTYSTLKVQPAELEDSGVYFCASSPRTGVFMAFFGQGTRLTVV.

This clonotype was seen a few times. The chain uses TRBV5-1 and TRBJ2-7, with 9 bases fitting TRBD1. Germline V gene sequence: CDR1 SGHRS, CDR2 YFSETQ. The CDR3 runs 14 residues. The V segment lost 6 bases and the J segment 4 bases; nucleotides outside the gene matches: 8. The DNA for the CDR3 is TGCGCCAGCACCAGTGGGACAGGGCCGTACGAGCAGTACTTC. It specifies CASTSGTGPYEQYF.

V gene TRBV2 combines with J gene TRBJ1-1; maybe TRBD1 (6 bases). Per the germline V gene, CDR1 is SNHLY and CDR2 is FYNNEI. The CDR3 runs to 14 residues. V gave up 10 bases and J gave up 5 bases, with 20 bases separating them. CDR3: CATQPGRGKTEAFF. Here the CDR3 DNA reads TGTGCCACACAACCGGGCAGGGGAAAGACTGAAGCTTTCTTT.

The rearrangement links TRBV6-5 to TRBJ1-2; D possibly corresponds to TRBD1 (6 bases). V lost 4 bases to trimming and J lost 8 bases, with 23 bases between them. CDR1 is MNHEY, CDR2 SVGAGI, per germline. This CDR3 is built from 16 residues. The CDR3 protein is CASSFTDRSPFGGYTF. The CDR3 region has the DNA TGTGCCAGCAGTTTCACTGACAGGTCCCCCTTCGGCGGCTACACCTTC.

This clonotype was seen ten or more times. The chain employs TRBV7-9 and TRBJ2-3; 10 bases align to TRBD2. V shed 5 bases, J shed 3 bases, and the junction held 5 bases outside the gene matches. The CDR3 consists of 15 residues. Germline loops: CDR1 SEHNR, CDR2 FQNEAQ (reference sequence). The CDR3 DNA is TGTGCCAGCAGCCGTGGTAGCGGGGGGACAGATACGCAGTATTTT. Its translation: CASSRGSGGTDTQYF.

The CDR3 sequence is CSSSVMGTKETQYF. The CDR3 DNA reads TGCTCTAGCAGCGTTATGGGGACGAAAGAGACCCAGTACTTC. The genes are TRBV5-1 and TRBJ2-5; D might be TRBD1 or TRBD2, each matching 5 bases. Germline CDR1 reads SGHRS; CDR2 reads YFSETQ. The CDR3 extends over 14 amino acids.

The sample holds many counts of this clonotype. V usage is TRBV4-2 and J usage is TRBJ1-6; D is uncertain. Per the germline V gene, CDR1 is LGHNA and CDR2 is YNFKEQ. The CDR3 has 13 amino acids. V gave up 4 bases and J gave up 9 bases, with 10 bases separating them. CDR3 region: CASSPVGVSPLHF. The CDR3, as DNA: TGTGCCAGCAGCCCCGTCGGGGTTTCACCCCTCCACTTT.

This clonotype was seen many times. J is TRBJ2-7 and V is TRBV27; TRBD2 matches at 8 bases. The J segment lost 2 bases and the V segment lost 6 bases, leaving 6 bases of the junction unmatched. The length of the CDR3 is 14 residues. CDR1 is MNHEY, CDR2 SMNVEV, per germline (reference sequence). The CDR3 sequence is CASSPGLGTYEQYF. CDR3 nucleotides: TGTGCCAGCAGCCCGGGACTAGGGACCTACGAGCAGTACTTC.

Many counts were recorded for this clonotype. The DNA for the CDR3 is TGTGCCAGCAGAGCTAGCGGGGGAGGCGAGACCCAGTACTTC. Residues: CASRASGGGETQYF. The chain is built from TRBV12-3 or TRBV12-4 and TRBJ2-5; TRBD2 matches 10 bases. The CDR3 loop spans 14 amino acids. The J segment lost 5 bases and the V segment lost 6 bases, leaving 6 bases of the junction unmatched.

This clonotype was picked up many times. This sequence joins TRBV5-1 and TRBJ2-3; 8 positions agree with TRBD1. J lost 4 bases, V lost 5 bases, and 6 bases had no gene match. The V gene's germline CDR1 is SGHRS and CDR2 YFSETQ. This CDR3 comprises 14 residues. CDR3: CASSWTGSSDTQYF. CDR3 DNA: TGCGCCAGCAGTTGGACAGGGTCGTCAGATACGCAGTATTTT. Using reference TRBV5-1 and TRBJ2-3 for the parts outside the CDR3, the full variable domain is KAGVTQTPRYLIKTRGQQVTLSCSPISGHRSVSWYQQTPGQGLQFLFEYFSETQRNKGNFPGRFSGRQFSNSRSEMNVSTLELGDSALYLCASSWTGSSDTQYFGPGTRLTVL.

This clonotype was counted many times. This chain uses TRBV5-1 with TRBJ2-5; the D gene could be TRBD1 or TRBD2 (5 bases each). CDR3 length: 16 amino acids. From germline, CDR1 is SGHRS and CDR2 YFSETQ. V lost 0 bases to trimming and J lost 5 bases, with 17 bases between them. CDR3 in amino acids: CASSLASGRVMETQYF. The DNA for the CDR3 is TGCGCCAGCAGCTTGGCCAGCGGCAGGGTTATGGAGACCCAGTACTTC.

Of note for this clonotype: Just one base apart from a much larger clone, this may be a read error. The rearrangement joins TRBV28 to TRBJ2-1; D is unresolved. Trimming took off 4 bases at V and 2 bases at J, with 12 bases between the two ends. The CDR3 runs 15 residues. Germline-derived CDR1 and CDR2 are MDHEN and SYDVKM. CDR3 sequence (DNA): TGTGCCAGCAGTTCACCCGAGACTGCCTACAATGAGCAGTTCTTC. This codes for CASSSPETAYNEQFF.

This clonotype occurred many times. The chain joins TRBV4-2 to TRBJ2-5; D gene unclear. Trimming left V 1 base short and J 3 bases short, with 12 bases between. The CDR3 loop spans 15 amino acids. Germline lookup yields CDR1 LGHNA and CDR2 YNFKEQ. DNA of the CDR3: TGTGCCAGCAGCCAAGGCTTGGGTACGGAAGAGACCCAGTACTTC. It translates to CASSQGLGTEETQYF.

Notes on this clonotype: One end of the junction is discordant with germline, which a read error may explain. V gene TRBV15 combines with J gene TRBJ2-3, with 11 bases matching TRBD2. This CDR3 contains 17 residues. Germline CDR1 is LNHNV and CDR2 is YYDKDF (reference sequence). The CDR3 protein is CATSRDLAGGSTDTQYF. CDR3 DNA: TGTGCTACCAGCAGAGATCTAGCGGGGGGATCCACAGATACGCAGTATTTT.

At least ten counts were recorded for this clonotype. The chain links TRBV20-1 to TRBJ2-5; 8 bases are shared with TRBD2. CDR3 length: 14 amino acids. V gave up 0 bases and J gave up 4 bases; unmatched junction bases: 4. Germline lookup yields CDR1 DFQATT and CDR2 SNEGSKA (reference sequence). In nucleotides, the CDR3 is TGCAGTGCTAGAGATGGGCTAGCGGGAGAGACCCAGTACTTC. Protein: CSARDGLAGETQYF.

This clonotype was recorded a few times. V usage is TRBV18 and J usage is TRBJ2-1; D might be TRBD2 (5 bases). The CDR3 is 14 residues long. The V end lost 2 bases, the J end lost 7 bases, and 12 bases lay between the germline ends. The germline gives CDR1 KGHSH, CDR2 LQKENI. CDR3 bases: TGTGCCAGCTCACCAACCCGGACTGGAAATGAGCAGTTCTTC. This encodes CASSPTRTGNEQFF.

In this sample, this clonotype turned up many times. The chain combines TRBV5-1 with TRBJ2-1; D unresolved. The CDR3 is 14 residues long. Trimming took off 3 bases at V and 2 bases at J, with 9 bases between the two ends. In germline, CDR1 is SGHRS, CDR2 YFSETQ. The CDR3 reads CASSSPVTYNEQFF. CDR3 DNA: TGCGCCAGCAGCTCGCCCGTCACCTACAATGAGCAGTTCTTC.